This T cell receptor beta chain was sequenced for a study of shared clonotypes between healthy human individuals. As for this clone: Its antigen is currently unknown.

Data came from immunoSEQ multiplex PCR; TCRdb stores just in-frame clones and leaves some out. The data show hundreds of thousands of clones, 85% to 95% seen once. As defined, naive CD8 cells were CD45RO-negative and positively selected for CCR7, with terminally differentiated effector memory CD45RA+ cells excluded. The CDR3 runs to 15 residues. V dropped 5 bases and J dropped 7; count of bases not matched to a gene: 13. CDR1 is SGHTA and CDR2 is FQGNSA in the germline V gene. Findings and limits, study-wide: It was expected that sequencing depth would affect clonotype sharing among donors. Generation probabilities of non-shared clonotypes were lower (relative to those shared by all four donors). Rarefaction demonstrated incomplete sorted-subset sequencing despite large depth.

This sequence joins TRBV7-2 and TRBJ2-7; 8 bases map to TRBD1. The clonotype was recovered from a man aged 30-40 years in good health. The sequenced material came from naive CD8+ T cells sorted from blood. The CDR3: CASSARQEDREEQYF. The CDR3 coding sequence is TGTGCCAGCAGCGCTCGACAAGAGGACAGGGAAGAGCAGTACTTC. The variable domain in full, with the rest retrieved from reference TRBV7-2 and TRBJ2-7, is GAGVSQSPSNKVTEKGKDVELRCDPISGHTALYWYRQSLGQGLEFLIYFQGNSAPDKSGLPSDRFSAERTGGSVSTLTIQRTQQEDSAVYLCASSARQEDREEQYFGPGTRLTVT.